This is a list of T cell receptor beta chains from one sample in a study of blood T cell repertoires in COVID-19. The repertoire was sequenced with immunoSEQ multiplex PCR; TCRdb's copy has only in-frame clones and lacks some. The sample includes more than 200,000 clones, about 89% of them seen just once. Sequenced sample: PBMCs or T cells enriched from blood (not recorded which). The receptors stem from a woman younger than 45 who had recovered from COVID-19. Both conserved end residues are part of each CDR3. Fields, in order: clone size, J gene, CDR3 length, V gene, D gene, CDR3 DNA, CDR3 protein. The D gene is left open where the match is weak. Clone size appears in some rows only: once, few, many, or a class for an expanded clone.

>once|TRBJ2-5|14|TRBV5-1|.
TGCGCCAGCAGCTTGGAGGGGCTTCAAGAGACCCAGTACTTC
CASSLEGLQETQYF
>.|TRBJ2-2|14|TRBV7-2|.
TGTGCCAGCAGGGAGGGACCGAACACCGGGGAGCTGTTTTTT
CASREGPNTGELFF
>.|TRBJ2-4|13|TRBV12-3/TRBV12-4|.
TGTGCCAGCAGTTTCGGACACAAAAACATTCAGTACTTC
CASSFGHKNIQYF
>.|TRBJ2-7|20|TRBV4-2|TRBD2
TGTGCCAGCAGCCAAGATCGAGCCATTTTAGGGACTAGCGGCTCCTACGAGCAGTACTTC
CASSQDRAILGTSGSYEQYF
>.|TRBJ2-1|15|TRBV5-1|.
TGCGCCAGTGTGGAGGAGTCCGGCTCCTACAATGAGCAGTTCTTC
CASVEESGSYNEQFF
>.|TRBJ1-2|13|TRBV12-3/TRBV12-4|.
TGTGCCAGCAGTTTAGTCAGGGGCTATGGCTACACCTTC
CASSLVRGYGYTF
>.|TRBJ2-5|15|TRBV7-3|TRBD2
TGTGCCAGCAGCTTAGGGATAGCGGGAGTCGAGACCCAGTACTTC
CASSLGIAGVETQYF
>.|TRBJ2-1|15|TRBV6-5|.
TGTGCCAGCAGTCCCAGACAGGTTTCCTACAATGAGCAGTTCTTC
CASSPRQVSYNEQFF
>.|TRBJ2-3|14|TRBV30|TRBD1
TGTGCCGCCTCAAGCGACAGGGTAACAGATACGCAGTATTTT
CAASSDRVTDTQYF
>.|TRBJ2-3|16|TRBV4-1|TRBD2
TGCGCCAGCAGCCAAGATGCTAGCGGGGCCAAAGATACGCAGTATTTT
CASSQDASGAKDTQYF
>.|TRBJ1-1|14|TRBV28|TRBD1
TGTGCCAGCAGTCAAGGGACAGGGTTCACTGAAGCTTTCTTT
CASSQGTGFTEAFF
>.|TRBJ1-2|12|TRBV6-2/TRBV6-3|.
TGTGCCAGCAGTTACGGCAACTATGGCTACACCTTC
CASSYGNYGYTF
>.|TRBJ2-7|15|TRBV27|TRBD1
TGTGCCAGCAGACTAGGACAGGGGGCCTCCTCCAAGCAGTACTTC
CASRLGQGASSKQYF
>.|TRBJ2-1|17|TRBV5-4|TRBD2
TGTGCCAGCAGCCCCCGGGCTAGCGGGATCACCTACAATGAGCAGTTCTTC
CASSPRASGITYNEQFF
>.|TRBJ2-5|14|TRBV27|.
TGTGCCAGCAGACGTAGAGGGTCCCAAGAGACCCAGTACTTC
CASRRRGSQETQYF
>.|TRBJ1-2|15|TRBV6-5|.
TGTGCCAGCAGTTACTCCAGGGGTGAAGGCTATGGCTACACCTTC
CASSYSRGEGYGYTF
>.|TRBJ2-1|15|TRBV6-5|TRBD2
TGTGCCAGCAGTTACGGTCGGACTAGCGGGAGTTGGCAGTTCTTC
CASSYGRTSGSWQFF
>.|TRBJ1-1|15|TRBV18|TRBD1
TGTGCCAGCTCACCTCGACAGGGGGCGGACACTGAAGCTTTCTTT
CASSPRQGADTEAFF
>.|TRBJ1-5|14|TRBV30|.
TGTGCCTGGAGTGTACCCGGTTTCGATCAGCCCCAGCATTTT
CAWSVPGFDQPQHF
>.|TRBJ2-2|15|TRBV28|.
TGTGCCAGCAGTTTCTTGGCGGGAAGGCCAAGGGAGCTGTTTTTT
CASSFLAGRPRELFF
>.|TRBJ2-7|16|TRBV10-3|.
TGTGCCATCAGTGACTCGGGACTTCCAATCTCCTACGAGCAGTACTTC
CAISDSGLPISYEQYF
>.|TRBJ1-5|15|TRBV28|.
TGTGCCAGCAGTTTAGTGGGTAACTACAATCAGCCCCAGCATTTT
CASSLVGNYNQPQHF
>.|TRBJ1-1|15|TRBV7-3|.
TGTGCCAGCAGCCTAACGCCCAGGGAGAACACTGAAGCTTTCTTT
CASSLTPRENTEAFF
>.|TRBJ2-1|14|TRBV13|TRBD1
TGTGCCAGCAGCTCAACACAGGGGTTCAATGAGCAGTTCTTC
CASSSTQGFNEQFF
>medium-sized|TRBJ2-1|13|TRBV6-1|.
TGTGCCAGCAGTGATGGAGATTCTAATGAGCAGTTCTTC
CASSDGDSNEQFF
>.|TRBJ1-5|16|TRBV28|.
TGTGCCAGCAGTTCCGTGGGAGGGATAGGGAATCAGCCCCAGCATTTT
CASSSVGGIGNQPQHF
>.|TRBJ1-2|13|TRBV29-1|.
TGCAGCGTTCAAATAAGGGGCAGGGTTGGCTACACCTTC
CSVQIRGRVGYTF
>.|TRBJ2-2|11|TRBV28|.
TGTGCCGGGGGGTACACCGGGGAGCTGTTTTTT
CAGGYTGELFF
>.|TRBJ2-7|14|TRBV6-5|.
TGTGCCAGCAGTTACTCGGAGGGAGGCTACGAGCAGTACTTC
CASSYSEGGYEQYF